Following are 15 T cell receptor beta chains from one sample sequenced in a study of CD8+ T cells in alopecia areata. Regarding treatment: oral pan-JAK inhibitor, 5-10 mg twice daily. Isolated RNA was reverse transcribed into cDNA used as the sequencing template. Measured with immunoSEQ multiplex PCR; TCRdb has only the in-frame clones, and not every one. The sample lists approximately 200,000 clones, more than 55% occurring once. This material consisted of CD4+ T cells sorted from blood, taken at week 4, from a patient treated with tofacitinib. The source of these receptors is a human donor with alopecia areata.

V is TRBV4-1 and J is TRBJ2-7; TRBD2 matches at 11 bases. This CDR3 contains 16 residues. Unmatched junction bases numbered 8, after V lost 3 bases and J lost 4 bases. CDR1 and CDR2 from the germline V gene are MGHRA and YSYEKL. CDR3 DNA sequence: TGCGCCAGCAGCCAGCGACTAGCGGGGAGACTTTACGAGCAGTACTTC. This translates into CASSQRLAGRLYEQYF.

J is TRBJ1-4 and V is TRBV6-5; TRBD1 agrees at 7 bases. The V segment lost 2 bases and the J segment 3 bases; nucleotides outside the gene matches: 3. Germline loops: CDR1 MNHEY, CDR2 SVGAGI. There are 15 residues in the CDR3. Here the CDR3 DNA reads TGTGCCAGCAGTTACACAAGGGGGCCTAATGAAAAACTGTTTTTT. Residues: CASSYTRGPNEKLFF.

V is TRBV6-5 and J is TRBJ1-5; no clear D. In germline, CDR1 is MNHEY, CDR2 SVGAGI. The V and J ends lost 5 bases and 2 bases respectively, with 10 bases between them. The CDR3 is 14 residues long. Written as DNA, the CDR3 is TGTGCCAGCAGTACACGTATGGGCAATCAGCCCCAGCATTTT. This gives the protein CASSTRMGNQPQHF.

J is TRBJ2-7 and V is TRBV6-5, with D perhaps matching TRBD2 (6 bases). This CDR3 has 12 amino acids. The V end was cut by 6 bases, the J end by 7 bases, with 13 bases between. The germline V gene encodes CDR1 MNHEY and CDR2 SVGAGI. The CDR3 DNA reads TGTGCCAGCAGACCACACCGGGGGGAGCAGTACTTC. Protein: CASRPHRGEQYF.

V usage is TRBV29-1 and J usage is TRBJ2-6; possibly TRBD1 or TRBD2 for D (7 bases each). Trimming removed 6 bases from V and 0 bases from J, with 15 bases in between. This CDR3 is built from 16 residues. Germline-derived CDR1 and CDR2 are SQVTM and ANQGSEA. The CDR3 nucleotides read TGCAGCGTGGGAGGGACAGTAAGCTCTGGGGCCAACGTCCTGACTTTC. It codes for CSVGGTVSSGANVLTF.

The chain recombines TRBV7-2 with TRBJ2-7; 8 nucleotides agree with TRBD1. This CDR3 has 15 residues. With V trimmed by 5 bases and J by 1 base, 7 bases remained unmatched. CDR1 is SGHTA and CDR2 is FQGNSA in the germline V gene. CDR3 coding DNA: TGTGCCAGCAGCAGGACAGGGAGCGGATCCTACGAGCAGTACTTC. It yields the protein CASSRTGSGSYEQYF.

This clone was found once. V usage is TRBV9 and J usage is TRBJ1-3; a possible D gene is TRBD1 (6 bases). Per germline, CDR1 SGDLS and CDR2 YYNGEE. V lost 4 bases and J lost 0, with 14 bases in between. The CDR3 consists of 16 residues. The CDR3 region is CASSTRGDNSGNTIYF. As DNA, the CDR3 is TGTGCCAGCAGCACGAGGGGGGACAACTCTGGAAACACCATATATTTT.

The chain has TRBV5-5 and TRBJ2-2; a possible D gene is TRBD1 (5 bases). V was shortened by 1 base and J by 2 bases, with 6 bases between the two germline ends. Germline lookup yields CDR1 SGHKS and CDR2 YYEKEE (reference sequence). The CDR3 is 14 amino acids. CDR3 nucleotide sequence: TGTGCCAGCAGCTTGACAGGAAACACCGGGGAGCTGTTTTTT. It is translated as CASSLTGNTGELFF.

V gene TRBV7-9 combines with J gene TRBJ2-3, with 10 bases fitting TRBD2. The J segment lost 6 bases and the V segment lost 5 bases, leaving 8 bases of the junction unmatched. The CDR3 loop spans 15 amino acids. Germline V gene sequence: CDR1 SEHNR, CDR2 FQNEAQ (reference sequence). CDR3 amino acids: CASSRTSGDYDTQYF. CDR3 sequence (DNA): TGTGCCAGCAGCCGCACTAGCGGGGACTATGATACGCAGTATTTT.

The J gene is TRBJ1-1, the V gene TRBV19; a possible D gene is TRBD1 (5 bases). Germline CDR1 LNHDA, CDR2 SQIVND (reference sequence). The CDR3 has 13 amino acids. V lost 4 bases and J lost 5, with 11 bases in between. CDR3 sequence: CASSNLGETEAFF. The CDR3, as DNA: TGTGCCAGTAGTAATTTGGGGGAGACTGAAGCTTTCTTT.

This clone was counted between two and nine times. CDR3 sequence reads: CASSLMGEQYF. In DNA, the CDR3 is TGTGCCAGCAGCTTAATGGGGGAGCAGTACTTC. The chain combines TRBV7-9 with TRBJ2-7; no definite D call. There are 11 residues in the CDR3. Germline assignment: CDR1 SEHNR and CDR2 FQNEAQ (reference sequence). V was shortened by 2 bases and J by 7 bases, with 6 bases between the two germline ends.

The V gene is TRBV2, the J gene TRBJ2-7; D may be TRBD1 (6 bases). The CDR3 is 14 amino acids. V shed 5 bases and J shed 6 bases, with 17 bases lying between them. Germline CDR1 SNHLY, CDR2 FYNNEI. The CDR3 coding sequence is TGTGCCAGCAGTCCAGGACAGTCCCCTGGCGAGCAGTACTTC. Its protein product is CASSPGQSPGEQYF.

CDR3 loop: CASSSLNTQYF. In nucleotides, the CDR3 is TGTGCCAGCAGCTCCCTGAATACGCAGTATTTT. V is TRBV7-2 and J is TRBJ2-3; D call uncertain. Trimming took off 4 bases at V and 7 bases at J, with 6 bases between the two ends. Germline lookup yields CDR1 SGHTA and CDR2 FQGNSA. This CDR3 is 11 amino acids long.

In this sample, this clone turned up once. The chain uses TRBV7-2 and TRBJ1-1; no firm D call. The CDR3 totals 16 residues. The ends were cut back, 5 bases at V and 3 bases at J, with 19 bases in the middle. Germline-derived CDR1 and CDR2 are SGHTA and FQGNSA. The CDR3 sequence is CASSRGRMYEDTEAFF. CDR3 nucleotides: TGTGCCAGCAGCCGAGGACGTATGTATGAGGACACTGAAGCTTTCTTT.

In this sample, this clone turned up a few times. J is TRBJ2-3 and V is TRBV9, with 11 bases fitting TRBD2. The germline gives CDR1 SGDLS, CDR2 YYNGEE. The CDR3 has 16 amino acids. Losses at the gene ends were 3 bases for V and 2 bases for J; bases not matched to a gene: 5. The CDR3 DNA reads TGTGCCAGCAGCGCGGGGGGACTAGCGGCCACAGATACGCAGTATTTT. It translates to CASSAGGLAATDTQYF.